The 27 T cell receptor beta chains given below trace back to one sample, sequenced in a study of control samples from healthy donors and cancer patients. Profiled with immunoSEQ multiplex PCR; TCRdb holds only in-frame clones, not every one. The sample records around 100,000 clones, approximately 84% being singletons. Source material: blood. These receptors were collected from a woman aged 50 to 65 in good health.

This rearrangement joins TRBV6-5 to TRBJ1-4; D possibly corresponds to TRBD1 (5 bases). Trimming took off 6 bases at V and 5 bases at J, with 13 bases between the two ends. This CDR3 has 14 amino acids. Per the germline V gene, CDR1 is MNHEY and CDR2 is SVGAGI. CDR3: CASSRTRANEKLFF. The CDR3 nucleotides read TGTGCCAGCAGCCGGACAAGGGCAAATGAAAAACTGTTTTTT.

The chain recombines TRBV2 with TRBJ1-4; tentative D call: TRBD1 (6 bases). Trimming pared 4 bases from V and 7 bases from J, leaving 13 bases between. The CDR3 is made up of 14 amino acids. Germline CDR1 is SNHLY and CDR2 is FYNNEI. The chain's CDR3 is CASSVYRASEKLFF. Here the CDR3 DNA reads TGTGCCAGCAGTGTGTACAGGGCAAGTGAAAAACTGTTTTTT. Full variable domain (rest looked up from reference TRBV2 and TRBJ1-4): EPEVTQTPSHQVTQMGQEVILRCVPISNHLYFYWYRQILGQKVEFLVSFYNNEISEKSEIFDDQFSVERPDGSNFTLKIRSTKLEDSAMYFCASSVYRASEKLFFGSGTQLSVL.

The CDR3 loop reads CASSGSGKSTGELFF. CDR3 DNA: TGTGCCAGCTCCGGGAGCGGGAAATCCACCGGGGAGCTGTTTTTT. V usage is TRBV13 and J usage is TRBJ2-2; TRBD2 aligns across 7 bases. Germline assignment: CDR1 PRHDT and CDR2 FYEKMQ (reference sequence). V was pared by 8 bases and J by 4 bases, with 10 bases of the junction left unmatched. CDR3 size: 15 residues.

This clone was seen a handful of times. DNA of the CDR3: TGTGCCAGCAGCTTAGTGGACTCGGCCGGGGAGCTGTTTTTT. Protein product: CASSLVDSAGELFF. The chain couples TRBV7-9 to TRBJ2-2; maybe TRBD2 (5 bases). The CDR3 loop spans 14 amino acids. Trimming pared 1 base from V and 6 bases from J, leaving 9 bases between. Germline CDR1 and CDR2: SEHNR and FQNEAQ (reference sequence).

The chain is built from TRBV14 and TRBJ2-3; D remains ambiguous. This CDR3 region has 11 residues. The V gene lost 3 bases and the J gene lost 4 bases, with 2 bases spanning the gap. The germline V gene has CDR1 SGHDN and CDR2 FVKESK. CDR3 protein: CASSQADTQYF. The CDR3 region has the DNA TGTGCCAGCAGCCAGGCAGATACGCAGTATTTT.

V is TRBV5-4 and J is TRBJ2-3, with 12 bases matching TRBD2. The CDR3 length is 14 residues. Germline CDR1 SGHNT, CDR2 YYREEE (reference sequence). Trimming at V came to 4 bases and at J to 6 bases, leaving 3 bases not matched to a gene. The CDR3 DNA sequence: TGTGCCAGCAGCCTAACTAGCGGGGGGGATACGCAGTATTTT. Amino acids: CASSLTSGGDTQYF.

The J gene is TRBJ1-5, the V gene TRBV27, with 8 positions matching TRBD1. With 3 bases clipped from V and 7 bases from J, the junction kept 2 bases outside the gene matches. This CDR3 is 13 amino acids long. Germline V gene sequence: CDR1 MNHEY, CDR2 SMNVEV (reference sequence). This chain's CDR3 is CASSFGQGQPQHF. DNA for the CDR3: TGTGCCAGCAGTTTCGGACAGGGCCAGCCCCAGCATTTT.

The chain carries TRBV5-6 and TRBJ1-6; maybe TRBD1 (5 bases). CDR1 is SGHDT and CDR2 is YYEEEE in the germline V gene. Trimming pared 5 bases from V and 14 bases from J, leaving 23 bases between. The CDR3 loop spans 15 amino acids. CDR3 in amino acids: CASSRPRDGESTLHF. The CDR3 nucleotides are TGTGCCAGCAGTCGCCCCCGGGACGGGGAGAGCACCCTCCACTTT. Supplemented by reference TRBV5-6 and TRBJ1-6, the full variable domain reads DAGVTQSPTHLIKTRGQQVTLRCSPKSGHDTVSWYQQALGQGPQFIFQYYEEEERQRGNFPDRFSGHQFPNYSSELNVNALLLGDSALYLCASSRPRDGESTLHFGNGTRLTVT.

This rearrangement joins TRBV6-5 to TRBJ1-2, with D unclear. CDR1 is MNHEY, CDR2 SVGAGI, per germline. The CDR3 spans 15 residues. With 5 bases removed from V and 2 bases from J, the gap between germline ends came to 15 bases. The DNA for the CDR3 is TGTGCCAGCAGTACGATCCAACAGACAAACTATGGCTACACCTTC. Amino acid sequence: CASSTIQQTNYGYTF.

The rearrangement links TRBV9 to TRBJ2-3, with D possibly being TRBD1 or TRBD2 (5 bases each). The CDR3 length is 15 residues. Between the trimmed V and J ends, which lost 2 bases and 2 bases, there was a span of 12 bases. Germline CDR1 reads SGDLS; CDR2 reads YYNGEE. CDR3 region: CASSVYRGPTDTQYF. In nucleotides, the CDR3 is TGTGCCAGCAGCGTTTATCGGGGACCCACAGATACGCAGTATTTT.

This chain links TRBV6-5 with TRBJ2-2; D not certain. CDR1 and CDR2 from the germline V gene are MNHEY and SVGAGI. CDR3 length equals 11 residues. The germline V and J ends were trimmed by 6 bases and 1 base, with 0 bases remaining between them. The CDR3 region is CASRNTGELFF. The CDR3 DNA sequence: TGTGCCAGCAGGAACACCGGGGAGCTGTTTTTT.

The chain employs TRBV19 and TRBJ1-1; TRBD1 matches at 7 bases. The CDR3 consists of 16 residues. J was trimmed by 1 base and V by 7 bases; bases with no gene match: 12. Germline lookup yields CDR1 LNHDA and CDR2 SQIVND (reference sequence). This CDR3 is CASKAISDRRNTEAFF. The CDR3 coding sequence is TGTGCCAGTAAGGCGATATCGGACAGGAGGAACACTGAAGCTTTCTTT.

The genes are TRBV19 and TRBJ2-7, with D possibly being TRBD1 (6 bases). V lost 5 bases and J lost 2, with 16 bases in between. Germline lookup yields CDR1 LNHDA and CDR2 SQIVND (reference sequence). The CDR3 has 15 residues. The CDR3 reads CASSRGLAGAYEQYV. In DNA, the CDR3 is TGTGCCAGTAGTCGGGGTCTGGCAGGGGCCTACGAGCAGTACGTC.

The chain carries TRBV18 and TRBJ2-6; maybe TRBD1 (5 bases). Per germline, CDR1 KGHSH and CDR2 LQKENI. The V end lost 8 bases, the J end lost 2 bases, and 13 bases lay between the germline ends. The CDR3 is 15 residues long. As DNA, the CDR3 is TGTGCCAGCGGGGCCGGTCGGGCTGGGGCCAACGTCCTGACTTTC. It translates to CASGAGRAGANVLTF.

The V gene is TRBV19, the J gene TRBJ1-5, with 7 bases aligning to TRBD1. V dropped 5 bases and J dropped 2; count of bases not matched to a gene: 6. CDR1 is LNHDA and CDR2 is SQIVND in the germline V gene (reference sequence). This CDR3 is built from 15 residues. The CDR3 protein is CASSWGTAGNQPQHF. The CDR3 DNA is TGTGCCAGTAGTTGGGGGACAGCGGGCAATCAGCCCCAGCATTTT.

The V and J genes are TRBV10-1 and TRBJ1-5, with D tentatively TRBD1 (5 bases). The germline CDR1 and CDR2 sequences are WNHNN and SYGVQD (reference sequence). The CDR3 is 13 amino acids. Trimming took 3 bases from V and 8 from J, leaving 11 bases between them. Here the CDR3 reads CASSDDLREPQHF. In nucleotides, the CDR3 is TGCGCCAGCAGTGATGACCTCAGGGAGCCCCAGCATTTT.

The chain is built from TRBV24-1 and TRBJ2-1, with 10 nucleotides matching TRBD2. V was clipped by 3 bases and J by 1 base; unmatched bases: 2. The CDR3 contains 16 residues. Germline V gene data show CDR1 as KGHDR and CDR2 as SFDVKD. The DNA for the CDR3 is TGTGCCACCAGTGATGGACTAGCGGAATCCTACAATGAGCAGTTCTTC. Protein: CATSDGLAESYNEQFF.

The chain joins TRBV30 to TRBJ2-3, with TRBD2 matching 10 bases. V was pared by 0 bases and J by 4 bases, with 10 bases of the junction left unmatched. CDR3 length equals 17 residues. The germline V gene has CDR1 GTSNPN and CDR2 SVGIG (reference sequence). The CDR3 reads CAWSVTLTSGAADTQYF. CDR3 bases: TGTGCCTGGAGTGTCACTCTTACTAGCGGGGCAGCAGATACGCAGTATTTT.

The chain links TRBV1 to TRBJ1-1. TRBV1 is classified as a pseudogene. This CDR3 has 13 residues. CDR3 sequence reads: CTSLYGAYTEAFF. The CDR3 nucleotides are TGCACCAGCTTGTACGGGGCTTACACTGAAGCTTTCTTT.

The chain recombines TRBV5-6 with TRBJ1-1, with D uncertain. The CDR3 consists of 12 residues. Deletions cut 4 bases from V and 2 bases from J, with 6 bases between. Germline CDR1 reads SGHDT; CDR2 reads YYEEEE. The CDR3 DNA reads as TGTGCCAGCAGCCTGCTTAACACTGAAGCTTTCTTT. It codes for CASSLLNTEAFF.

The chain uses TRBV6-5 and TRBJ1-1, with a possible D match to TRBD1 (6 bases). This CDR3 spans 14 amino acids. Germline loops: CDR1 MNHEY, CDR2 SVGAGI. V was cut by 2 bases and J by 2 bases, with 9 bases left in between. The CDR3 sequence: CASSYVGGNTEAFF. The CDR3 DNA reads TGTGCCAGCAGTTACGTAGGGGGAAACACTGAAGCTTTCTTT.

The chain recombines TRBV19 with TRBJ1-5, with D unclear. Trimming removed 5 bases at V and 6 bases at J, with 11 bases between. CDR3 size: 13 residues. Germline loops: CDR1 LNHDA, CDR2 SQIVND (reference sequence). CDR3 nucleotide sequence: TGTGCCAGTAGTCAGACGATCACTCAGCCCCAGCATTTT. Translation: CASSQTITQPQHF.

The CDR3 spells CASSRGGQETQYF. In DNA form, the CDR3 reads TGTGCCAGCAGCCGGGGCGGGCAAGAGACCCAGTACTTC. This chain connects TRBV9 to TRBJ2-5, with D perhaps assigned TRBD1 or TRBD2 (5 bases each). This CDR3 has 13 residues. Germline CDR1 is SGDLS and CDR2 is YYNGEE. Trimming took off 4 bases at V and 2 bases at J, with 9 bases between the two ends.

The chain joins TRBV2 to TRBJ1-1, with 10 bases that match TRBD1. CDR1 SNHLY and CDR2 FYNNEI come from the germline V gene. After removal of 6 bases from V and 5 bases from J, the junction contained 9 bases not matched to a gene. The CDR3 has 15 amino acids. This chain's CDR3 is CASRRQGAAGTEAFF. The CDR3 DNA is TGTGCCAGCAGGAGACAGGGGGCGGCAGGGACTGAAGCTTTCTTT.

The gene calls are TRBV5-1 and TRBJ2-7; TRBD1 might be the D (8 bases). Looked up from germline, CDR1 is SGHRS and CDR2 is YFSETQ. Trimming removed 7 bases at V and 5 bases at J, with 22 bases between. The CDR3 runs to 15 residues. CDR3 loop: CASSGGRTGHNEQYF. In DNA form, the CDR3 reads TGCGCCAGCTCGGGGGGAAGGACAGGGCACAACGAGCAGTACTTC.

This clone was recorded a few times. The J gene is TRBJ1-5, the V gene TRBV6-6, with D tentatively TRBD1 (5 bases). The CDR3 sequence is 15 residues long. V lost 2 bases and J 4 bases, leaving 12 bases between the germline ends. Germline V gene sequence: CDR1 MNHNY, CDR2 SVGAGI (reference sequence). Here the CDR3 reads CASSYGDGLNQPQHF. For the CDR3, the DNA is TGTGCCAGCAGTTACGGGGACGGACTAAATCAGCCCCAGCATTTT.

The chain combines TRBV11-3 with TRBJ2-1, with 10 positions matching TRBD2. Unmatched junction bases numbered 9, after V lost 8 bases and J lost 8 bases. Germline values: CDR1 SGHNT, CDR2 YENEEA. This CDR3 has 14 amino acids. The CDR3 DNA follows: TGTGCCAGCGGGAGCGGGGGGGCCGTGGATGAGCAGTTCTTC. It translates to CASGSGGAVDEQFF.